Listed here are 27 T cell receptor beta chains from one sample, sequenced in a study of cytomegalovirus exposure and HLA in healthy donors. The PCR had 60 Vbeta and 13 Jbeta primers. Method: immunoSEQ multiplex PCR; TCRdb's copy keeps in-frame clones and lacks some. The top ten clones hold about 2% of a sample with 300,000 or so clones, 84% of them seen once. Source material: PBMCs. These receptors were collected from a woman in her thirties or forties in good health and CMV-seropositive.

The chain joins TRBV7-2 to TRBJ2-7; TRBD2 aligns across 9 bases. The length of the CDR3 is 15 residues. Looked up from germline, CDR1 is SGHTA and CDR2 is FQGNSA. J was trimmed by 2 bases and V by 4 bases; bases with no gene match: 6. CDR3 residues: CASSSVLAGPYEQYF. The CDR3 region has the DNA TGTGCCAGCAGCTCAGTGCTAGCGGGGCCCTACGAGCAGTACTTC.

This sequence joins TRBV7-3 and TRBJ2-1; TRBD2 agrees at 11 bases. J lost 8 bases, V lost 5 bases, and 20 bases had no gene match. Germline CDR1 reads SGHTA; CDR2 reads FQGTGA. The CDR3 runs to 19 residues. The CDR3 region is CASSRWPPSVAGGDDEQFF. In DNA, the CDR3 is TGTGCCAGCAGCCGCTGGCCCCCTTCGGTAGCGGGAGGGGACGATGAGCAGTTCTTC.

This sequence joins TRBV4-3 and TRBJ2-1; D not resolved. This CDR3 region has 15 residues. CDR1 LGHNA and CDR2 YSLEER come from the germline V gene. Trimming took off 0 bases at V and 3 bases at J, with 9 bases between the two ends. CDR3 loop: CASSQDLSGYNEQFF. The DNA of the CDR3 is TGCGCCAGCAGCCAAGATCTTTCGGGCTACAATGAGCAGTTCTTC.

This chain links TRBV5-1 with TRBJ2-2, with 8 bases matching TRBD1. The CDR3 covers 16 residues. V lost 4 bases, J lost 1 base, and 6 bases stayed unmatched. CDR1 is SGHRS and CDR2 is YFSETQ in the germline V gene. Here the CDR3 reads CASSLGTGRNTGELFF. CDR3 sequence (DNA): TGCGCCAGCAGCCTAGGGACAGGACGGAACACCGGGGAGCTGTTTTTT.

The V call is TRBV27, the J call TRBJ2-7; 9 bases are shared with TRBD1. CDR3 size: 14 residues. With V trimmed by 3 bases and J by 2 bases, 2 bases remained unmatched. The V gene's germline CDR1 is MNHEY and CDR2 SMNVEV (reference sequence). CDR3 protein: CASSFGTGTYEQYF. DNA of the CDR3: TGTGCCAGCAGTTTCGGGACAGGGACCTACGAGCAGTACTTC.

This clone was detected only once. Other DNA variants within this sample encode the same CDR3. The chain combines TRBV6-5 with TRBJ1-4; D may be TRBD1 (6 bases). Germline V gene data show CDR1 as MNHEY and CDR2 as SVGAGI. CDR3 length: 13 amino acids. V lost 2 bases and J 5 bases, leaving 6 bases between the germline ends. CDR3 DNA: TGTGCCAGCAGTTACAGGGGGAATGAAAAACTGTTTTTT. It is translated as CASSYRGNEKLFF.

The chain recombines TRBV6-4 with TRBJ1-2; D is possibly TRBD1 (6 bases). Deletions cut 0 bases from V and 6 bases from J, with 14 bases between. CDR1 is MRHNA and CDR2 is SNTAGT in the germline V gene. The CDR3 covers 15 residues. The CDR3: CASSDSGGGDDGYTF. The CDR3 nucleotides are TGTGCCAGCAGTGACTCGGGAGGGGGGGACGATGGCTACACCTTC.

The chain combines TRBV2 with TRBJ2-1; D perhaps matches TRBD1 (6 bases). V was cut by 2 bases and J by 4 bases, with 15 bases left in between. Looked up from germline, CDR1 is SNHLY and CDR2 is FYNNEI. There are 16 residues in the CDR3. In DNA form, the CDR3 reads TGTGCCAGCAGTGAATCCCGGGACACCTCATACAATGAGCAGTTCTTC. This gives the protein CASSESRDTSYNEQFF. Combining the CDR3 with reference TRBV2 and TRBJ2-1 gives the whole variable domain EPEVTQTPSHQVTQMGQEVILRCVPISNHLYFYWYRQILGQKVEFLVSFYNNEISEKSEIFDDQFSVERPDGSNFTLKIRSTKLEDSAMYFCASSESRDTSYNEQFFGPGTRLTVL.

V usage is TRBV11-2 and J usage is TRBJ2-1; TRBD2 is a possible D gene (6 bases). V shed 2 bases and J shed 4 bases, with 12 bases lying between them. This CDR3 comprises 15 residues. The germline gives CDR1 SGHAT, CDR2 FQNNGV. CDR3 DNA: TGTGCCAGCAGCTTATTCGGGAGAGGGTACAATGAGCAGTTCTTC. Amino acids: CASSLFGRGYNEQFF.

The chain is built from TRBV27 and TRBJ2-5; 9 positions agree with TRBD1. The CDR3 sequence is 14 residues long. In germline, CDR1 is MNHEY, CDR2 SMNVEV (reference sequence). J was trimmed by 12 bases and V by 5 bases; bases with no gene match: 13. The CDR3 region has the DNA TGTGCCAGCAGTCTGGACAGGGGCCCTTCCCAAAAGTACTTC. It encodes CASSLDRGPSQKYF.

The chain has TRBV5-5 and TRBJ2-3; 12 bases fit TRBD2. Trimming at V came to 3 bases and at J to 0 bases, leaving 2 bases not matched to a gene. The CDR3 totals 16 residues. The germline CDR1 and CDR2 sequences are SGHKS and YYEKEE (reference sequence). The DNA for the CDR3 is TGTGCCAGCAGCTGGGGGACTAGCGGGAGCACAGATACGCAGTATTTT. Its translation is CASSWGTSGSTDTQYF.

The rearrangement joins TRBV7-2 to TRBJ1-4; D not resolved. V was cut by 1 base and J by 8 bases, with 20 bases left in between. CDR3 size: 17 residues. The germline V gene encodes CDR1 SGHTA and CDR2 FQGNSA. The CDR3 bases are TGTGCCAGCAGCTTAGGGCCCCTCTTACCCTCTTTGGAAAAACTGTTTTTT. As protein: CASSLGPLLPSLEKLFF. The whole variable domain, filled in from reference TRBV7-2 and TRBJ1-4, reads GAGVSQSPSNKVTEKGKDVELRCDPISGHTALYWYRQSLGQGLEFLIYFQGNSAPDKSGLPSDRFSAERTGGSVSTLTIQRTQQEDSAVYLCASSLGPLLPSLEKLFFGSGTQLSVL.

In DNA form, the CDR3 reads TGTGCCAGCAGCTTAGTAGTGACAGGGGATGGCACAGATACGCAGTATTTT. Protein: CASSLVVTGDGTDTQYF. The chain employs TRBV7-9 and TRBJ2-3; 8 bases line up with TRBD1. The V and J ends lost 1 base and 1 base, in that order; junction bases with no gene match: 7. The germline CDR1 and CDR2 sequences are SEHNR and FQNEAQ (reference sequence). The CDR3 totals 17 residues.

This clone was counted only a few times. The rearrangement links TRBV28 to TRBJ1-2, with 8 bases identical to TRBD1. Trimming removed 6 bases from V and 7 bases from J; junction bases left unmatched: 10. The CDR3 covers 14 residues. Germline-derived CDR1 and CDR2 are MDHEN and SYDVKM. In DNA, the CDR3 is TGTGCCAGCAGCCCTTACAGGGGGAGGGCTGGCTACACCTTC. It specifies CASSPYRGRAGYTF.

V is TRBV6-5 and J is TRBJ1-1; TRBD1 is a possible D gene (5 bases). The germline gives CDR1 MNHEY, CDR2 SVGAGI. Trimming shortened V by 4 bases and J by 7 bases, and 19 bases separated the two germline ends. The CDR3 is 15 amino acids. The CDR3 spells CASSSRGNKMGEAFF. The CDR3 coding sequence is TGTGCCAGCAGTTCACGGGGGAATAAAATGGGTGAAGCTTTCTTT.

V is TRBV7-9 and J is TRBJ2-7; D is perhaps TRBD1 (6 bases). V lost 7 bases, J lost 7 bases, and 11 bases lay in between. CDR1 is SEHNR and CDR2 is FQNEAQ in the germline V gene (reference sequence). The CDR3 totals 11 residues. The CDR3 spells CASNHQGEQYF. The CDR3 bases are TGTGCCAGCAATCATCAGGGGGAGCAGTACTTC.

Only one count was recorded for this clone. The chain combines TRBV4-3 with TRBJ1-1, with TRBD1 matching 7 bases. With V trimmed by 3 bases and J by 7 bases, 17 bases remained unmatched. The CDR3 runs 17 residues. Germline V gene lookup returns CDR1 LGHNA and CDR2 YSLEER. The CDR3 DNA reads as TGCGCCAGCAGCCAGTCCACTCCGGGACAGAAAAAAGTTGAAGCTTTCTTT. Residues: CASSQSTPGQKKVEAFF.

The V and J genes are TRBV5-4 and TRBJ2-5; 7 bases are shared with TRBD2. The J call may not be correct, given that the DNA end is closer to TRBJ2-7. The germline V gene encodes CDR1 SGHNT and CDR2 YYREEE (reference sequence). This CDR3 is built from 14 residues. CDR3 loop: CASSLVGGDYEQYF. The DNA for the CDR3 is TGTGCCAGCAGCTTGGTGGGGGGGGACTACGAGCAGTACTTC.

V usage is TRBV7-9 and J usage is TRBJ2-7; 8 bases map to TRBD1. The CDR3 totals 12 residues. Germline V gene sequence: CDR1 SEHNR, CDR2 FQNEAQ (reference sequence). Trimming removed 5 bases from V and 6 bases from J; junction bases left unmatched: 3. The CDR3, as DNA: TGTGCCAGCAGCCCGACAGGGGCCGAGCAGTACTTC. Translated, it gives CASSPTGAEQYF.

In regard to this clone: The junction does not match germline at one end; this may be a read error. The chain recombines TRBV15 with TRBJ1-2; tentative D call: TRBD1 (5 bases). The length of the CDR3 is 13 residues. The germline gives CDR1 LNHNV, CDR2 YYDKDF (reference sequence). Written as DNA, the CDR3 is TGTACCACCAGCAGTCAGGGCGCCTATGGCTACACCTTC. It is translated as CTTSSQGAYGYTF.

The V and J genes are TRBV4-1 and TRBJ2-7; 10 positions match TRBD1. Germline V gives CDR1 MGHRA, CDR2 YSYEKL. The CDR3 spans 14 residues. V lost 3 bases, J lost 3 bases, and 2 bases stayed unmatched. CDR3 bases: TGCGCCAGCAGCCAGGGGACAGGGGACTACGAGCAGTACTTC. Protein product: CASSQGTGDYEQYF.

This chain uses TRBV27 with TRBJ2-7, with 10 bases that match TRBD1. CDR3 length: 12 amino acids. Germline loops: CDR1 MNHEY, CDR2 SMNVEV (reference sequence). V gave up 4 bases and J gave up 12 bases; unmatched junction bases: 6. The chain's CDR3 is CASSWGTGDLYF. As DNA, the CDR3 is TGTGCCAGCAGTTGGGGGACAGGGGATCTGTACTTC.

The table lists this clone with a count of one. The chain links TRBV28 to TRBJ1-3; TRBD1 matches 7 bases. CDR1 and CDR2 from the germline V gene are MDHEN and SYDVKM. V shed 4 bases and J 7 bases; nucleotides not matched to a gene: 10. The CDR3 has 15 residues. This CDR3 is CASSSGGVQGNTIYF. The CDR3 nucleotides read TGTGCCAGCAGTTCCGGAGGGGTACAGGGGAACACCATATATTTT. Complete variable domain (other parts from reference TRBV28 and TRBJ1-3): DVKVTQSSRYLVKRTGEKVFLECVQDMDHENMFWYRQDPGLGLRLIYFSYDVKMKEKGDIPEGYSVSREKKERFSLILESASTNQTSMYLCASSSGGVQGNTIYFGEGSWLTVV.

The chain is built from TRBV28 and TRBJ2-2; D remains ambiguous. V lost 5 bases and J lost 0, with 4 bases in between. CDR1 and CDR2 (germline): MDHEN, SYDVKM. The CDR3 contains 13 residues. CDR3 sequence reads: CASSIANTGELFF. The CDR3 nucleotides are TGTGCCAGCAGTATCGCGAACACCGGGGAGCTGTTTTTT. Full variable domain (missing parts from reference TRBV28 and TRBJ2-2): DVKVTQSSRYLVKRTGEKVFLECVQDMDHENMFWYRQDPGLGLRLIYFSYDVKMKEKGDIPEGYSVSREKKERFSLILESASTNQTSMYLCASSIANTGELFFGEGSRLTVL.

The genes are TRBV5-1 and TRBJ2-1; D not resolved. Germline CDR1 is SGHRS and CDR2 is YFSETQ. The CDR3 contains 14 residues. V lost 2 bases and J 0 bases, leaving 6 bases between the germline ends. The CDR3 sequence is CASSFGASYNEQFF. The CDR3 coding sequence is TGCGCCAGCAGCTTTGGAGCCTCCTACAATGAGCAGTTCTTC.

This sequence joins TRBV25-1 and TRBJ2-5, with 8 bases matching TRBD2. CDR1 and CDR2 from the germline V gene are MGHDK and SYGVNS. CDR3 length equals 14 residues. J lost 6 bases, V lost 6 bases, and 9 bases had no gene match. The DNA of the CDR3 is TGTGCCAGCAGCCTGGGACTAGAGGGGAAGACCCAGTACTTC. Its protein is CASSLGLEGKTQYF. Drawing the rest from reference TRBV25-1 and TRBJ2-5, the complete variable domain is EADIYQTPRYLVIGTGKKITLECSQTMGHDKMYWYQQDPGMELHLIHYSYGVNSTEKGDLSSESTVSRIRTEHFPLTLESARPSHTSQYLCASSLGLEGKTQYFGPGTRLLVL.

The chain links TRBV11-2 to TRBJ2-2; D call uncertain. The CDR3 loop spans 14 amino acids. Germline V gene sequence: CDR1 SGHAT, CDR2 FQNNGV. Between the trimmed V and J ends, which lost 5 bases and 7 bases, there was a span of 14 bases. CDR3: CASSVVSQVGELFF. The CDR3 DNA is TGTGCCAGCAGCGTAGTCAGTCAGGTCGGGGAGCTGTTTTTT.